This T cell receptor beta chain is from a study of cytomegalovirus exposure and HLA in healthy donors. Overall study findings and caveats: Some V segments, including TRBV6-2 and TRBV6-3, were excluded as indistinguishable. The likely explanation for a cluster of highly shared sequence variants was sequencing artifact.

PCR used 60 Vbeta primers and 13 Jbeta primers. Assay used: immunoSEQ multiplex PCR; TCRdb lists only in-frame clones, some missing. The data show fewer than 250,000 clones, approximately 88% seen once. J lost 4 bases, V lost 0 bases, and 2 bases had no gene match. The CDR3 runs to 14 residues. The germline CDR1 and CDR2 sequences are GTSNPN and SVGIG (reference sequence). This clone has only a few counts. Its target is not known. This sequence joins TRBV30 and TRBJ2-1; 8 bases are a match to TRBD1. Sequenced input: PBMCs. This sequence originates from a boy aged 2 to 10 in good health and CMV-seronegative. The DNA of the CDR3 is TGTGCCTGGAGTGTACGGACAGGGTACAATGAGCAGTTCTTC. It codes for CAWSVRTGYNEQFF.